These T cell receptor beta chains were read from a single sample in a study of response to subunit inactivated influenza vaccine. TCRdb fed the RT-PCR reads into MiXCR, producing one record per CDR3 protein. The sample consists of 600,000 to 850,000 distinct CDR3 sequences, 14% of them appearing once. The sequencing used PBMCs from blood, collected 14 to 15 days before vaccination. These receptors were taken from a man in his forties or fifties who received an inactivated influenza vaccine. Each CDR3 is given with its conserved first and last residue. The D gene is left open where the match is weak. Some rows have no size entry. The others give once, few or many, or a class for an expanded clone.

v_gene,j_gene,d_gene,abundance,CDR3nt,CDR3aa
TRBV29-1,TRBJ2-6,.,.,TGCAGCGTTTCAGGGATATCTGGGGCCAACGTCCTGACTTTC,CSVSGISGANVLTF
TRBV9,TRBJ1-1,.,.,TGTGCCAGCAGTTCCGGGGCTGGCGGAGCTTTCTTT,CASSSGAGGAFF
TRBV21-1,TRBJ2-7,.,many,TGTGCCAGCGCTTATTCAGGGGCCCCACTCTACGAGCAGTACTTC,CASAYSGAPLYEQYF
TRBV6-5,TRBJ2-3,TRBD2,few,TGTGCCAGCAGTTACTTCAACCGGGAGGGGGATACGCAGTATTTT,CASSYFNREGDTQYF
TRBV28,TRBJ2-2,.,few,TGTGCCAGCACCCTAAGAAGGGGACACCACACCGGGGAGCTGTTTTTT,CASTLRRGHHTGELFF
TRBV7-2,TRBJ2-1,.,.,TGTGCCAGCAGCCCACAAGGGGGGGGCGCCTACAATGAGCAGTTCTTC,CASSPQGGGAYNEQFF
TRBV7-2,TRBJ2-1,.,.,TGTGCCAGCAGCTCGACTATTGACCCATCCAATGAGCAGTTCTTC,CASSSTIDPSNEQFF
TRBV7-9,TRBJ2-2,TRBD2,.,TGTGCCAGCAGCTATAGCGGGAGGCAGAGCACCGGGGAGCTGTTTTTT,CASSYSGRQSTGELFF
TRBV16,TRBJ2-7,TRBD1,many,TGTGCCAGCAGCCGCCAGACAGGGTTCTACGAGCAGTACTTC,CASSRQTGFYEQYF
TRBV29-1,TRBJ2-7,TRBD1,few,TGCAGCGTTTACAGGGGCCCATACGAGCAGTACTTC,CSVYRGPYEQYF
TRBV6-1,TRBJ2-7,TRBD2,few,TGTGCCAGCAGTGGACTAGCGGGAATCTACGAGCAGTACTTC,CASSGLAGIYEQYF
TRBV5-1,TRBJ2-3,.,many,TGCGCCAGCAGCTTCGAGGGACTCACAGATACGCAGTATTTT,CASSFEGLTDTQYF
TRBV7-2,TRBJ2-7,.,few,TGTGCCAGCAGCTTAAGACTTGGACAGAACTACGAGCAGTACTTC,CASSLRLGQNYEQYF
TRBV29-1,TRBJ2-5,.,.,TGCAGCGTTGAAACCCAACAACAGGAGACCCAGTACTTC,CSVETQQQETQYF
TRBV10-3,TRBJ2-3,.,few,TGTGCCATCAGTGACAAGCCAGATACGCAGTATTTT,CAISDKPDTQYF
TRBV12-3/TRBV12-4,TRBJ1-1,TRBD1,many,TGTGCCAGCAGTTTTGGACAGGGCAGAAGCGGGGCTTTCTTT,CASSFGQGRSGAFF
TRBV6-6,TRBJ1-5,.,.,TGTGCCAGCAGGCACGGGGGCAATCAGCCCCAGCATTTT,CASRHGGNQPQHF
TRBV27,TRBJ2-1,.,.,TGTGCCAGCAGTCCTCGGGACAACTACAATGAGCAGTTCTTC,CASSPRDNYNEQFF
TRBV7-8,TRBJ2-5,.,few,TGTGCCAGCAGCCGAATTTCCCGAGAGACCCAGTACTTC,CASSRISRETQYF
TRBV24-1,TRBJ2-1,.,many,TGTGCCACCAGTGATCTCCCCGACTCCTACAATGAGCAGTTCTTC,CATSDLPDSYNEQFF
TRBV6-2/TRBV6-3,TRBJ2-1,.,few,TGTGCCAGCAGTGGAGGACTCTCCTCCTACAATGAGCAGTTCTTC,CASSGGLSSYNEQFF
TRBV5-6,TRBJ2-3,.,few,TGTGCCAGCAGCTTATCAGGATGGAGGTACACAGATACGCAGTATTTT,CASSLSGWRYTDTQYF
TRBV20-1,TRBJ1-5,.,few,TGCAGTGCTCTGGGAGGGGGCAATCAGCCCCAGCATTTT,CSALGGGNQPQHF
TRBV19,TRBJ2-1,TRBD2,.,TGTGCCAGTAGTATCCAGCGGGGTTACAATGAGCAGTTCTTC,CASSIQRGYNEQFF
TRBV7-8,TRBJ2-1,.,few,TGTGCCAGCAGCCCCCGGGTGGGTAATGAGCAGTTCTTC,CASSPRVGNEQFF
TRBV5-1,TRBJ1-1,.,.,TGCGCCAGCAGCGCCTTCAGCCGTATCGACCCTGAAGCTTTCTTT,CASSAFSRIDPEAFF
TRBV12-3/TRBV12-4,TRBJ2-1,.,many,TGTGCCAGCAGCTCCGGACGGGACAATGAGCAGTTCTTC,CASSSGRDNEQFF
TRBV27,TRBJ1-1,.,few,TGTGCCAGCAGTTTGAGGCCTCTTGGGTCGCGAATGAACACTGAAGCTTTCTTT,CASSLRPLGSRMNTEAFF
TRBV3-1,TRBJ2-1,TRBD1,once,TGTGCCACCACCCAAGGGGGCGCTGGGCTCAATGAGCAGTTCTTC,CATTQGGAGLNEQFF
TRBV11-1,TRBJ2-3,TRBD2,.,TGTGCCAGCAGGCCCCGGTTCGGGGTAGCGGGGTCCACAGATACGCAGTATTTT,CASRPRFGVAGSTDTQYF
TRBV20-1,TRBJ2-7,.,.,TGCAGTGCTAGAGATATTCGGGGAGGCGAGCAGTACTTC,CSARDIRGGEQYF
TRBV29-1,TRBJ2-1,.,few,TGCAGCGGGGGGGGGCGACAGGGGTTCAATGAGCAGTTCTTC,CSGGGRQGFNEQFF
TRBV10-3,TRBJ2-5,.,.,TGTGCCATGGGCCCCGGGCCTGGAGAGACCCAGTACTTC,CAMGPGPGETQYF
TRBV28,TRBJ2-5,.,many,TGTGCCAGCAGTTGGACGCACACGGGGTACCAAGAGACCCAGTACTTC,CASSWTHTGYQETQYF
TRBV7-2,TRBJ1-4,.,.,TGTGCCAGCAGCCCCGCTCGGACAGCAACTAATGAAAAACTGTTTTTT,CASSPARTATNEKLFF
TRBV3-1,TRBJ2-3,.,few,TGTGCCAGCAGCCAAGGTCAGGGATGGAAATATTTT,CASSQGQGWKYF
TRBV29-1,TRBJ2-1,.,.,TGCAGCGTTGTAGGTGGGCGCCACCCAACCAGCAATGAGCAGTTCTTC,CSVVGGRHPTSNEQFF
TRBV3-1,TRBJ1-2,.,.,TGTGCCAGCAGCCAAGTGAGGGGACGCGGCGGAGACACCTTC,CASSQVRGRGGDTF
TRBV12-3/TRBV12-4,TRBJ2-7,.,.,TGTGCCAGCAGTCCCGACGCGGCCCACGAGCAGTACTTC,CASSPDAAHEQYF
TRBV5-1,TRBJ2-3,.,many,TGCGCCAGCAGTCTGGGGCCAAGCACAGATACGCAGTATTTT,CASSLGPSTDTQYF
TRBV20-1,TRBJ2-5,.,.,TGCTGTGCTAGAGATTATCTGCGACCCCACGAGACCCAGTACTTC,CCARDYLRPHETQYF
TRBV9,TRBJ2-3,.,.,TGTGCCAGCAGCGTAGGGCCCCAGCCAGATACGCAGTATTTT,CASSVGPQPDTQYF
TRBV7-9,TRBJ2-2,TRBD1,.,TGTGCCAGCAGTTATCCCGGGACAGGGGACACCGGGGAGCTGTTTTTT,CASSYPGTGDTGELFF
TRBV11-2,TRBJ2-3,.,.,TGTGCCAGCAGCTTAGAAGTGGGGGGGCAAGGGAATACGCAGTATTTT,CASSLEVGGQGNTQYF
TRBV12-3/TRBV12-4,TRBJ2-7,TRBD2,many,TGTGCCAGCAGCTTCATGGGGACTAGCGGGTCCTACGAGCAGTACTTC,CASSFMGTSGSYEQYF
TRBV10-3,TRBJ2-2,.,many,TGTGCCATCAGTGCGCAAAAGAACACCGGGGAGCTGTTTTTT,CAISAQKNTGELFF
TRBV2,TRBJ2-1,.,.,TGTGCCAGCAGAGGCGTGGGGGCCTCATACAATGAGCAGTTCTTC,CASRGVGASYNEQFF
TRBV3-1,TRBJ2-7,.,many,TGTGCCAGCAGCCAAGAACCCGGAACCTACGAGCAGTACTTC,CASSQEPGTYEQYF
TRBV6-2/TRBV6-3,TRBJ2-2,.,many,TGTGCCAGCAGTTATCCGTCAACAGGACCCACCACAAACACCGGGGAGCTGTTTTTT,CASSYPSTGPTTNTGELFF
TRBV4-2,TRBJ2-1,TRBD2,few,TGTGCCAGCAGCCAACCCGGGGCTAGCGGGAGGCTCGCCCCGTTCTTC,CASSQPGASGRLAPFF
TRBV5-1,TRBJ2-1,.,many,TGCGCCAGCAGCTTCCGAGAGCCGATCTCCTACAATGAGCAGTTCTTC,CASSFREPISYNEQFF
TRBV20-1,TRBJ2-5,TRBD2,.,TGCAGTGCTAGAGACGGGGGGGCCGGAGAGACCCAGTACTTC,CSARDGGAGETQYF